Presented here are 19 T cell receptor beta chains from one specimen sequenced in a study of shared T cell receptors in the human thymus. Using immunoSEQ multiplex PCR, the repertoire was profiled, and TCRdb retains in-frame clones only, with some absent. The sample consists of some 720,000 clones, around nine tenths of them appearing once. The same specimen was also included in a second study, on human thymus T cells.

The sample was thymocytes. The receptor source for this set is a boy younger than two with a congenital heart defect.

The V call is TRBV4-1, the J call TRBJ2-7; the match to TRBD2 covers 15 bases. J lost 1 base, V lost 4 bases, and 2 bases had no gene match. Germline lookup yields CDR1 MGHRA and CDR2 YSYEKL. This CDR3 has 16 amino acids. CDR3 nucleotide sequence: TGCGCCAGCAGCCCTGGACTAGCGGGAGGGTCCTACGAGCAGTACTTC. Its translation is CASSPGLAGGSYEQYF.

The chain employs TRBV4-1 and TRBJ2-6; D is perhaps TRBD2 (6 bases). The CDR3 has 18 residues. The V and J ends lost 4 bases and 0 bases respectively, with 16 bases between them. Germline CDR1 MGHRA, CDR2 YSYEKL. CDR3 nucleotides: TGCGCCAGCAGCCTATTAAACCGGGGGAGCTCTGGGGCCAACGTCCTGACTTTC. Translation gives CASSLLNRGSSGANVLTF.

The V and J genes are TRBV7-9 and TRBJ2-7; tentative D call: TRBD1 (5 bases). The CDR3 sequence is 13 residues long. Germline CDR1 is SEHNR and CDR2 is FQNEAQ (reference sequence). Trimming took 1 base from V and 5 from J, leaving 9 bases between them. Here the CDR3 reads CASSLDQGNEQYF. The DNA for the CDR3 is TGTGCCAGCAGCTTAGACCAGGGAAACGAGCAGTACTTC.

This clone occurred once. The rearrangement joins TRBV27 to TRBJ2-7, with 13 positions matching TRBD2. The CDR3 spans 15 residues. Looked up from germline, CDR1 is MNHEY and CDR2 is SMNVEV (reference sequence). J lost 6 bases, V lost 3 bases, and 5 bases had no gene match. CDR3 bases: TGTGCCAGCAGTTTGGAGGGACTAGCGGGACTCGAGCAGTACTTC. It translates to CASSLEGLAGLEQYF.

This chain uses TRBV11-2 with TRBJ2-7; 9 bases match TRBD1. Germline trimming cut 5 bases from V and 1 base from J; bases unmatched to any gene: 9. This CDR3 has 16 residues. Germline V CDR1 and CDR2: SGHAT, FQNNGV. The DNA for the CDR3 is TGTGCCAGCAGCCTCGGACAGGGGAGGGGATCCTACGAGCAGTACTTC. It yields the protein CASSLGQGRGSYEQYF.

The chain couples TRBV5-5 to TRBJ1-4; D unresolved. The V gene lost 2 bases and the J gene lost 7 bases, with 12 bases spanning the gap. The length of the CDR3 is 14 residues. Looked up from germline, CDR1 is SGHKS and CDR2 is YYEKEE (reference sequence). The CDR3 loop reads CASSFTREVEKLFF. The DNA of the CDR3 is TGTGCCAGCAGCTTTACCCGGGAGGTTGAAAAACTGTTTTTT.

V gene TRBV28 combines with J gene TRBJ2-7; D possibly corresponds to TRBD1 (6 bases). The germline V gene has CDR1 MDHEN and CDR2 SYDVKM. The CDR3 totals 13 residues. V gave up 5 bases and J gave up 5 bases, with 13 bases separating them. CDR3 in DNA: TGTGCCAGCAGTCGCAGGGGTTTGAACGAGCAGTACTTC. This gives the protein CASSRRGLNEQYF.

The rearrangement joins TRBV6-4 to TRBJ2-1; 8 nucleotides align to TRBD2. Trimming removed 3 bases from V and 0 bases from J; junction bases left unmatched: 4. This CDR3 region has 16 residues. Germline V gene lookup returns CDR1 MRHNA and CDR2 SNTAGT. CDR3 bases: TGTGCCAGCAGTGATCGTAGCGGGGCCTCCTACAATGAGCAGTTCTTC. It translates to CASSDRSGASYNEQFF.

The V and J genes are TRBV9 and TRBJ2-1, with TRBD2 matching over 9 bases. V lost 3 bases to trimming and J lost 7 bases; unmatched junction nucleotides: 11. This CDR3 spans 16 amino acids. CDR1 is SGDLS, CDR2 YYNGEE, per germline. CDR3 region: CASSALGAGGINEQFF. DNA of the CDR3: TGTGCCAGCAGCGCACTCGGAGCGGGAGGTATTAATGAGCAGTTCTTC.

The J gene is TRBJ2-7, the V gene TRBV6-1, with 14 bases fitting TRBD2. Germline V gives CDR1 MNHNS, CDR2 SASEGT. Losses at the gene ends were 6 bases for V and 4 bases for J; bases not matched to a gene: 5. This CDR3 comprises 15 residues. This CDR3 reads CASRGTSGSSYEQYF. CDR3 nucleotide sequence: TGTGCCAGCAGAGGGACTAGCGGGAGTTCTTACGAGCAGTACTTC.

The rearrangement links TRBV7-4 to TRBJ1-2, with 8 bases identical to TRBD1. Germline CDR1 SGHVT, CDR2 SQSDAQ. J lost 8 bases, V lost 3 bases, and 14 bases had no gene match. The CDR3 has 16 residues. The CDR3 DNA reads TGTGCCAGCAGCTTTGTCGGGACAGGCGACCGACGGGGCTACACCTTC. As protein: CASSFVGTGDRRGYTF. Looking up the rest from reference TRBV7-4 and TRBJ1-2 gives the full variable domain: GAGVSQSPRYKVAKRGRDVALRCDSISGHVTLYWYRQTLGQGSEVLTYSQSDAQRDKSGRPSGRFSAERPERSVSTLKIQRTEQGDSAVYLCASSFVGTGDRRGYTFGSGTRLTVV.

This clone was seen a single time. This chain links TRBV5-1 with TRBJ2-1; D perhaps matches TRBD1 (6 bases). Between the trimmed V and J ends, which lost 1 base and 6 bases, there was a span of 11 bases. Germline V gene sequence: CDR1 SGHRS, CDR2 YFSETQ. The CDR3 contains 14 residues. CDR3 amino acids: CASSLTQGPNEQFF. CDR3 DNA: TGCGCCAGCAGCTTGACTCAGGGGCCCAATGAGCAGTTCTTC.

CDR3 loop: CASSVRGEGSTGELFF. DNA for the CDR3: TGTGCCAGCAGCGTCAGGGGAGAAGGGTCGACCGGGGAGCTGTTTTTT. The J gene is TRBJ2-2, the V gene TRBV7-9, with TRBD1 as a possible D gene (6 bases). With 5 bases removed from V and 5 bases from J, the gap between germline ends came to 18 bases. CDR1 is SEHNR and CDR2 is FQNEAQ in the germline V gene (reference sequence). This CDR3 is built from 16 residues.

The chain employs TRBV25-1 and TRBJ1-5; 10 positions agree with TRBD1. This CDR3 is 14 amino acids long. Trimming took 4 bases from V and 7 from J; bases not matched to a gene: 4. CDR1 is MGHDK and CDR2 is SYGVNS in the germline V gene. For the CDR3, the DNA is TGTGCCAGCAGTGGACAGGGGGCTCGGCAGCCCCAGCATTTT. Its translation: CASSGQGARQPQHF.

V gene TRBV4-3 combines with J gene TRBJ1-2; tentatively, D is TRBD1 (5 bases). CDR1 is LGHNA, CDR2 YSLEER, per germline. Trimming pared 0 bases from V and 2 bases from J, leaving 13 bases between. CDR3 length: 16 amino acids. The CDR3 sequence: CASSQDRTGVNYGYTF. The CDR3 DNA reads TGCGCCAGCAGCCAAGATAGGACGGGGGTCAACTATGGCTACACCTTC.

The J gene is TRBJ2-7, the V gene TRBV19; D perhaps matches TRBD2 (5 bases). Germline V lookup: CDR1 LNHDA, CDR2 SQIVND (reference sequence). V gave up 5 bases and J gave up 3 bases, with 11 bases separating them. The CDR3 is 13 amino acids. The DNA for the CDR3 is TGTGCCAGTAGTTGGAGGCCTGACTACGAGCAGTACTTC. Its protein product is CASSWRPDYEQYF.

The chain is built from TRBV7-6 and TRBJ1-2; a weak D match, TRBD1 (5 bases). CDR1 and CDR2 (germline): SGHVS, FNYEAQ. With 5 bases removed from V and 4 bases from J, the gap between germline ends came to 17 bases. This CDR3 is 15 amino acids long. For the CDR3, the DNA is TGTGCCAGCAGCCCCCTGGAGGGGCAGTTCTATGGCTACACCTTC. It encodes CASSPLEGQFYGYTF.

The chain links TRBV20-1 to TRBJ1-1; 8 bases line up with TRBD1. After removal of 5 bases from V and 8 bases from J, the junction contained 4 bases not matched to a gene. Germline V gene data show CDR1 as DFQATT and CDR2 as SNEGSKA (reference sequence). This CDR3 comprises 11 residues. The CDR3 DNA sequence: TGCAGTGCTCACCGACAGGGGGAAGCTTTCTTT. Protein: CSAHRQGEAFF.

The chain combines TRBV5-1 with TRBJ2-3; 7 bases fit TRBD1. The CDR3 runs to 15 residues. J lost 0 bases, V lost 4 bases, and 5 bases had no gene match. The V gene's germline CDR1 is SGHRS and CDR2 YFSETQ. In nucleotides, the CDR3 is TGCGCCAGCAGCGCGGACAGGATTAGCACAGATACGCAGTATTTT. This encodes CASSADRISTDTQYF.